At least ten counts were recorded for the clone carrying this T cell receptor beta chain. Its antigen is unknown. Input for naive CD8 libraries was about 18,000 to 1,100,000 sorted cells; the RNA fraction used was 10%, 30% or 50%. The authors gated naive CD8 T cells as CD8+CD4-CCR7+CD45RA+ for sorting. The sample comes from a study of molecular identifiers for immune sequencing clone quantification. TCRdb used MiXCR to reprocess the PCR reads, holding one entry per CDR3 protein. The data hold over 60,000 distinct CDR3 sequences, with over 15% observed a single time. Broader study findings: Clones with over 20 RNA copies captured over 97% of effector molecules but under 1% of naive ones. Detectable among some 950,000 naive cells, according to reports, was Jurkat TCR RNA spiked in from one cell.

V dropped 4 bases and J dropped 0; count of bases not matched to a gene: 12. The CDR3 loop spans 16 amino acids. Per germline, CDR1 DFQATT and CDR2 SNEGSKA (reference sequence). This clonotype originated in a human donor in good health. Some libraries in this study had Jurkat cell RNA spiked in. V and J are TRBV20-1 and TRBJ2-7; 7 bases are shared with TRBD2. Sample: naive CD8+ T cells from blood, with Jurkat cell RNA spiked in. Subset described: FACS-sorted CD8+CD4-CCR7+CD45RA+ naive T cells. As DNA, the CDR3 is TGCAGTGCTAACCCCCGGCTAGCGGCTTCCTCCTACGAGCAGTACTTC. The encoded protein is CSANPRLAASSYEQYF.